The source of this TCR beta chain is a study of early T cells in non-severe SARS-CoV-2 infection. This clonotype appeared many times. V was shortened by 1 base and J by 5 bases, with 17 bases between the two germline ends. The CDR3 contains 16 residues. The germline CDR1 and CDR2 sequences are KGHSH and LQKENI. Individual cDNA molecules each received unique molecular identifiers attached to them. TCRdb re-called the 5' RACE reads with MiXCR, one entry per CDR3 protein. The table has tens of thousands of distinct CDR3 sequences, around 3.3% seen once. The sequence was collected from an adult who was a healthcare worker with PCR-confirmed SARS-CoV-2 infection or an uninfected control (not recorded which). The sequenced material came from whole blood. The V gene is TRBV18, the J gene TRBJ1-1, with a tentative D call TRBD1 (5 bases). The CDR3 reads CASSPQLSGLGTEAFF. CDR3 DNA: TGTGCCAGCTCACCACAATTGTCGGGGCTCGGGACTGAAGCTTTCTTT.